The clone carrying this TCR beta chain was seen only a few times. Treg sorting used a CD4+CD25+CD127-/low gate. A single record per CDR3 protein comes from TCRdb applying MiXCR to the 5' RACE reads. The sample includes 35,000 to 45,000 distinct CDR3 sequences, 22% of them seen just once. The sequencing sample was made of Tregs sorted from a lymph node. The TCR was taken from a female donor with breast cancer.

As DNA, the CDR3 is TGTGCCAGCAGCGCACACCGGGACAGCTCCTACGAGCAGTACTTC. Its translation is CASSAHRDSSYEQYF. The chain recombines TRBV9 with TRBJ2-7, with TRBD1 matching over 7 bases. CDR3 length equals 15 residues. CDR1 SGDLS and CDR2 YYNGEE come from the germline V gene. V was clipped by 3 bases and J by 0 bases; unmatched bases: 6.